This T cell receptor beta chain came from a study of blood T cell repertoires in COVID-19. Libraries were prepared by immunoSEQ multiplex PCR; TCRdb keeps only in-frame clonotypes and omits some of them. There are approximately 120,000 clones in the sample; over 75% occur only once, and about 7% lies in the top ten. A single count supports this clone. The germline V gene encodes CDR1 LNHDA and CDR2 SQIVND (reference sequence). The CDR3 has 11 amino acids. V lost 3 bases to trimming and J lost 10 bases, with 7 bases between them. The V call is TRBV19, the J call TRBJ2-1, with TRBD2 as a possible D gene (5 bases). This receptor was obtained from a woman aged 45-60 years with acute or convalescent COVID-19. Source material: peripheral blood. The CDR3 sequence is CASSIRGEQFF. As DNA, the CDR3 is TGTGCCAGTAGTATTCGGGGAGAGCAGTTCTTC.